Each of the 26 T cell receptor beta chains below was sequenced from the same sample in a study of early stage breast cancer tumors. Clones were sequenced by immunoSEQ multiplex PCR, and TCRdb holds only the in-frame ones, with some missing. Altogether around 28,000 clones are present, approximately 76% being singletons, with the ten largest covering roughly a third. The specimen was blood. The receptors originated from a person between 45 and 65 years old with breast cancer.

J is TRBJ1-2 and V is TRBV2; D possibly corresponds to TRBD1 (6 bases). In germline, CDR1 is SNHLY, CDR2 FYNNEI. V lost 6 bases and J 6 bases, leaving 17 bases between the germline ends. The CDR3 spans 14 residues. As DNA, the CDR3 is TGTGCCAGCAGGGTGGGGGCGGAGGGTAATGGCTACACCTTC. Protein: CASRVGAEGNGYTF.

In DNA form, the CDR3 reads TGTGCCAGCAGCTTCCGGGCCATCGATGGCTACACCTTC. Amino acids: CASSFRAIDGYTF. This sequence joins TRBV5-4 and TRBJ1-2, with D unclear. The CDR3 consists of 13 residues. The V gene's germline CDR1 is SGHNT and CDR2 YYREEE (reference sequence). V was cut by 2 bases and J by 6 bases, with 11 bases left in between.

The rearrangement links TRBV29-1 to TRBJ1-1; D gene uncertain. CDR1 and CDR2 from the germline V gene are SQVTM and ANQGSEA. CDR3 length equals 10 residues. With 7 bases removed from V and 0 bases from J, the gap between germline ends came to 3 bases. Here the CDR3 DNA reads TGCAGCGGGGTGAACACTGAAGCTTTCTTT. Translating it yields CSGVNTEAFF. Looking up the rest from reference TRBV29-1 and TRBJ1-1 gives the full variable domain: SAVISQKPSRDICQRGTSLTIQCQVDSQVTMMFWYRQQPGQSLTLIATANQGSEATYESGFVIDKFPISRPNLTFSTLTVSNMSPEDSSIYLCSGVNTEAFFGQGTRLTVV.

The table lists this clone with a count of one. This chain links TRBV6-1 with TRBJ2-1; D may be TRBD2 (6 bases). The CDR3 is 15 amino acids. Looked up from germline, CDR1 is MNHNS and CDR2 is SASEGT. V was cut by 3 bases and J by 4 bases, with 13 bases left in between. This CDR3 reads CASSEVIADYNEQFF. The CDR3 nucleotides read TGTGCCAGCAGTGAGGTTATAGCGGATTACAATGAGCAGTTCTTC.

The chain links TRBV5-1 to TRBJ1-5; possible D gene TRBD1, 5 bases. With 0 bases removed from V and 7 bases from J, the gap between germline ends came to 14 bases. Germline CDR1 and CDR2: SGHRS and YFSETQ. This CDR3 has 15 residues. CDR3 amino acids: CASSLAGQGEQPQHF. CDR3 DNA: TGCGCCAGCAGCTTGGCTGGGCAGGGAGAACAGCCCCAGCATTTT.

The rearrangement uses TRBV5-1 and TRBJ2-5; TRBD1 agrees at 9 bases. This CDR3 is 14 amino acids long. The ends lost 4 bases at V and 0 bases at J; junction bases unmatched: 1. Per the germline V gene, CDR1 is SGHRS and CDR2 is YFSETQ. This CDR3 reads CASSRDRDQETQYF. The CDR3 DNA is TGCGCCAGCAGCAGGGACAGGGACCAAGAGACCCAGTACTTC.

CDR3 nucleotides: TGTGCCAGCAGCCGTAGGGTGGGTGCAACTAATGAAAAACTGTTTTTT. Translated, it gives CASSRRVGATNEKLFF. The rearrangement uses TRBV7-9 and TRBJ1-4; D gene ambiguous. Trimming cost V 5 bases and J 0 bases, with 13 bases left between them. The CDR3 extends over 16 amino acids. Looked up from germline, CDR1 is SEHNR and CDR2 is FQNEAQ (reference sequence).

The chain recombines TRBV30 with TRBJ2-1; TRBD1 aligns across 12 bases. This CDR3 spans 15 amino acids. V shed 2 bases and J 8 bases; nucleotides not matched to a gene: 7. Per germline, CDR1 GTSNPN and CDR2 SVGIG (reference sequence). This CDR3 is CAWSLGGTGGDEQFF. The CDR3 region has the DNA TGTGCCTGGAGTCTTGGTGGGACAGGGGGCGATGAGCAGTTCTTC. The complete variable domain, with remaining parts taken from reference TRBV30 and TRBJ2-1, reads SQTIHQWPATLVQPVGSPLSLECTVEGTSNPNLYWYRQAAGRGLQLLFYSVGIGQISSEVPQNLSASRPQDRQFILSSKKLLLSDSGFYLCAWSLGGTGGDEQFFGPGTRLTVL.

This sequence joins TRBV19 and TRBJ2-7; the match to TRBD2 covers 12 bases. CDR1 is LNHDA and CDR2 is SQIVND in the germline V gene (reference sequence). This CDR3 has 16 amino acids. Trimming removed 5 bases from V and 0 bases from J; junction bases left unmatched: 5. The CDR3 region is CASSSVTSGGSYEQYF. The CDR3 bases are TGTGCCAGTAGTTCGGTGACTAGCGGGGGCTCCTACGAGCAGTACTTC.

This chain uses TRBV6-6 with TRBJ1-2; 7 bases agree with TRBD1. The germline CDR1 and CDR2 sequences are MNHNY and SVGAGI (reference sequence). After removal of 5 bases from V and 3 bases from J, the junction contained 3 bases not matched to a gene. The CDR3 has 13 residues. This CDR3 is CASSRDRDYGYTF. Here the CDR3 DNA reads TGTGCCAGCAGTCGAGACAGGGACTATGGCTACACCTTC.

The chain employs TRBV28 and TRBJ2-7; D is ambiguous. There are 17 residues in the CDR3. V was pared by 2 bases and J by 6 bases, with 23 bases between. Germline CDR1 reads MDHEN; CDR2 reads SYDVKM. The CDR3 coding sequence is TGTGCCAGCAGTTTAAATCCCGGAACCAACTCCTTTGGCGAGCAGTACTTC. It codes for CASSLNPGTNSFGEQYF. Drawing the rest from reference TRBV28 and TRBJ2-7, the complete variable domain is DVKVTQSSRYLVKRTGEKVFLECVQDMDHENMFWYRQDPGLGLRLIYFSYDVKMKEKGDIPEGYSVSREKKERFSLILESASTNQTSMYLCASSLNPGTNSFGEQYFGPGTRLTVT.

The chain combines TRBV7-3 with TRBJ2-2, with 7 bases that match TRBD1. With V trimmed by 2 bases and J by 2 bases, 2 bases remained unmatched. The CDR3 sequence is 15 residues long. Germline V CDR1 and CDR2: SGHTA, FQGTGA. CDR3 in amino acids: CASSLGTANTGELFF. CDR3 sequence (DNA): TGTGCCAGCAGCTTAGGGACAGCTAACACCGGGGAGCTGTTTTTT.

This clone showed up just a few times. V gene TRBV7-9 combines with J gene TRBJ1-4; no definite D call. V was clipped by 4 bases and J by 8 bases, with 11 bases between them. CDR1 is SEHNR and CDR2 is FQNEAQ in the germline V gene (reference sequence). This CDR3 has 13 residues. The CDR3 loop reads CASSYVGLEKLFF. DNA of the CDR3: TGTGCCAGCAGCTACGTCGGGCTGGAAAAACTGTTTTTT.

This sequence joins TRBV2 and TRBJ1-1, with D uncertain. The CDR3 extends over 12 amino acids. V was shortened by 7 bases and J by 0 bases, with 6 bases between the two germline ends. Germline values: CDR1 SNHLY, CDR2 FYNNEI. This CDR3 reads CASNYMNTEAFF. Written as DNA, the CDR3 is TGTGCCAGCAATTATATGAACACTGAAGCTTTCTTT.

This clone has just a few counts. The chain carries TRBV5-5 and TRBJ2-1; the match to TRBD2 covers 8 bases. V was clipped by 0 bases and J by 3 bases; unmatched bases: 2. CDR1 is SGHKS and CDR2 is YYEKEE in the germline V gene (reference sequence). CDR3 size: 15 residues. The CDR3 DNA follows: TGTGCCAGCAGCTTGGTTCTAGCGGGCTACAATGAGCAGTTCTTC. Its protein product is CASSLVLAGYNEQFF.

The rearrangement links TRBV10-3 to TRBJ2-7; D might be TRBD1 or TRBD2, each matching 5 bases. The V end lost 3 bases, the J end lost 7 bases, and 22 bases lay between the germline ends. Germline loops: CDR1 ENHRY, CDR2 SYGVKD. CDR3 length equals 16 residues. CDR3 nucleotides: TGTGCCATCAGTGATCAACTCCCGGGACGTCTGGGGGAGCAGTACTTC. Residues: CAISDQLPGRLGEQYF.

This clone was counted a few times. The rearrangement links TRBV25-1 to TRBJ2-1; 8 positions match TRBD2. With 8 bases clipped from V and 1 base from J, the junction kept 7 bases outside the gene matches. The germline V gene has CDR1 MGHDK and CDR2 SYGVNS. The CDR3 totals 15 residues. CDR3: CASGQTSVSYNEQFF. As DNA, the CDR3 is TGTGCCAGCGGCCAGACTAGCGTGTCCTACAATGAGCAGTTCTTC.

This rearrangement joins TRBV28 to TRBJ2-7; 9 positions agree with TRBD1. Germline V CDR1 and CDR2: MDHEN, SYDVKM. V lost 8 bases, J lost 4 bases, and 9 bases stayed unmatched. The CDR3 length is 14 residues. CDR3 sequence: CASHVQGASYEQYF. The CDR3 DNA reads TGTGCCAGCCACGTACAGGGGGCGTCGTACGAGCAGTACTTC. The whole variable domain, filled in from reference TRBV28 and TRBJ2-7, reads DVKVTQSSRYLVKRTGEKVFLECVQDMDHENMFWYRQDPGLGLRLIYFSYDVKMKEKGDIPEGYSVSREKKERFSLILESASTNQTSMYLCASHVQGASYEQYFGPGTRLTVT.

Here the CDR3 reads CASSELRVAGVTGELFF. CDR3 nucleotide sequence: TGTGCCAGCAGTGAATTGAGGGTAGCGGGAGTCACCGGGGAGCTGTTTTTT. V usage is TRBV6-1 and J usage is TRBJ2-2; 9 bases are shared with TRBD2. V shed 2 bases, J shed 4 bases, and the junction held 8 bases outside the gene matches. CDR3 length equals 17 residues. Germline V lookup: CDR1 MNHNS, CDR2 SASEGT.

CDR3 residues: CASSFQGKLFF. CDR3 DNA: TGTGCCAGCAGCTTTCAGGGCAAACTGTTTTTT. The chain carries TRBV7-9 and TRBJ1-4; perhaps TRBD1 as D (5 bases). V shed 3 bases and J shed 11 bases, with 7 bases lying between them. Germline V gene sequence: CDR1 SEHNR, CDR2 FQNEAQ (reference sequence). The CDR3 loop spans 11 amino acids.

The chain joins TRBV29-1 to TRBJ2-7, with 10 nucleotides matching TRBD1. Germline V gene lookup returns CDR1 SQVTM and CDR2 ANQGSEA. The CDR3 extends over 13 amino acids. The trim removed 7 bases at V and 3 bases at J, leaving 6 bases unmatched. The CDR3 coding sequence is TGCAGCGGTGGACAGGGGGAGGGCTACGAGCAGTACTTC. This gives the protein CSGGQGEGYEQYF.

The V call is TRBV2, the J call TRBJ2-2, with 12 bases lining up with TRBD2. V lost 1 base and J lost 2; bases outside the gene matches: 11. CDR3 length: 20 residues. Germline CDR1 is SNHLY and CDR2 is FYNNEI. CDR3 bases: TGTGCCAGCAGTGAAGAGCCTTGGACTAGCGGGGAAATAAACACCGGGGAGCTGTTTTTT. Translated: CASSEEPWTSGEINTGELFF.

CDR3 amino acids: CASSFDTTHQETQYF. The CDR3 coding sequence is TGTGCCAGCAGCTTCGATACGACGCACCAAGAGACCCAGTACTTC. The V and J genes are TRBV5-4 and TRBJ2-5; D gene ambiguous. Trimming removed 2 bases from V and 0 bases from J, with 11 bases in between. The germline V gene has CDR1 SGHNT and CDR2 YYREEE (reference sequence). This CDR3 is built from 15 residues. Drawing the rest from reference TRBV5-4 and TRBJ2-5, the complete variable domain is ETGVTQSPTHLIKTRGQQVTLRCSSQSGHNTVSWYQQALGQGPQFIFQYYREEENGRGNFPPRFSGLQFPNYSSELNVNALELDDSALYLCASSFDTTHQETQYFGPGTRLLVL.

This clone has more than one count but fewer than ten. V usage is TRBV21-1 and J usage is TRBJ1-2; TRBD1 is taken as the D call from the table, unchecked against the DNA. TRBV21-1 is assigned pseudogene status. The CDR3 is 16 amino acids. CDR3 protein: CASSNGGQSIFHGYTF. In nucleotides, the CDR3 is TGTGCCAGCAGCAACGGAGGACAGTCGATTTTTCATGGCTACACCTTC.

The CDR3 protein is CASSVPRQGAIDSNQPQHF. The DNA for the CDR3 is TGTGCCAGCAGCGTACCGCGACAGGGGGCGATTGATAGCAATCAGCCCCAGCATTTT. V gene TRBV9 combines with J gene TRBJ1-5; 10 positions agree with TRBD1. Germline CDR1 reads SGDLS; CDR2 reads YYNGEE. V lost 1 base and J lost 0; bases outside the gene matches: 10. This CDR3 comprises 19 residues.

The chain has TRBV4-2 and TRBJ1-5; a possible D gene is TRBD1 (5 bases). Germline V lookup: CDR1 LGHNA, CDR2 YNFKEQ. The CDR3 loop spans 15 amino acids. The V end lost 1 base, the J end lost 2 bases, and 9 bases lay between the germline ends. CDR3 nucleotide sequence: TGTGCCAGCAGCCAAGCGACAGAGGGCAATCAGCCCCAGCATTTT. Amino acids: CASSQATEGNQPQHF.